The sequence of this T cell receptor beta chain was determined in a study of chemoradiotherapy in HPV16-positive cancers. Repertoires were sampled repeatedly during chemoradiotherapy. Findings and caveats of the study: In HPV16-positive patients, HPV-responsive T-cell expansion tracked better recurrence-free survival. Candidate HPV-specific clones and E7-related TCR motifs grew in tumor during treatment. Functional assays defining HPV-specific T cells used only a couple of HPV16-positive patients.

This CDR3 region has 14 residues. Germline-derived CDR1 and CDR2 are SGHAT and FQNNGV. Trimming cost V 11 bases and J 1 base, with 18 bases left between them. In the case of this clone: Its antigen is currently unknown.

Sequencing was performed with immunoSEQ multiplex PCR; in TCRdb, only in-frame clones are kept and a portion is missing. The sample has around 33,000 clones; 88% are singletons. The V and J genes are TRBV11-2 and TRBJ2-7, with D maybe TRBD1 (5 bases). Sequences were derived from blood, sampled from a patient who underwent chemoradiotherapy. The TCR was taken from a human donor with HPV-associated anogenital cancer. In nucleotides, the CDR3 is TGTGCCTCCGAACCTGAGACAGATTCCTACGAGCAGTACTTC. Translated, it gives CASEPETDSYEQYF.